The T cell receptor (beta chain) described here comes from a study of T cells in localized non-small cell lung cancer. Broader study findings: Turning up in adjacent lung were a median about 61 of the top 100 tumor clones. Adjacent uninvolved lung tissue had the highest T cell clonality, exceeding tumor. The study linked higher blood T cell density to longer overall survival.

Details on this clone: Its antigen is not known.

The CDR3 extends over 12 amino acids. Germline CDR1 SQVTM, CDR2 ANQGSEA. V gave up 3 bases and J gave up 4 bases, with 6 bases separating them. Assay used: immunoSEQ multiplex PCR; TCRdb lists only in-frame clones, some missing. The data show over a thousand clones, roughly 23% seen once. Investigators took adjacent lung free of atypia at least 2 cm from the tumor margin. Specimen: normal lung tissue next to the tumor, collected before any cancer treatment. The receptor was isolated from a male donor at least 60 years old with stage III squamous cell lung carcinoma. The chain employs TRBV29-1 and TRBJ1-4, with D unclear. The CDR3, as DNA: TGCAGCGTTGAGTCGGGTAATGAAAAACTGTTTTTT. Translating gives CSVESGNEKLFF.